This TCR beta chain comes out of a study of T cell responses to AZD1222 COVID-19 vaccine. General study points: Reports say nearly half of spike-specific TCRs go after unmutated variant regions. Two AZD1222 administrations were followed by greater Spike-specific TCR breadth and depth. Donors were mostly white British, more females; clonal diversity possibly underestimated.

This CDR3 region has 14 residues. V shed 6 bases and J shed 7 bases, with 16 bases lying between them. Germline CDR1 MNHEY, CDR2 SVGAGI. Repertoires were generated with immunoSEQ multiplex PCR, while TCRdb's copy carries only in-frame clones and drops some. Among 250,000 to 300,000 clones, approximately 94% were seen once, and the ten largest hold less than 0.6%. A word on this clone: Its antigen is as yet unknown.

Specimen: peripheral blood, collected 28 days after the second AZD1222 dose. The V and J genes are TRBV6-5 and TRBJ1-3; the D is unclear. The source of this sequence is an adult who received the AZD1222 COVID-19 vaccine. CDR3 DNA sequence: TGTGCCAGCAGCTCTAGGATTTTTGGGAACACCATATATTTT. Protein sequence: CASSSRIFGNTIYF.